The present entry profiles one T cell receptor beta chain with its context. Its specificity is not known. The CDR3 has 13 amino acids. Per the germline V gene, CDR1 is MGHDK and CDR2 is SYGVNS. Trimming stripped 4 bases from V and 4 bases from J, with 9 bases between. The data are from a study of identical twins. Overall study results and limits: Within cord blood, abundant beta clonotypes carried fewer insertions, but memory repertoires showed no such trend.

TCRdb independently ran MiXCR on the 5' RACE reads; one entry per CDR3 protein. The repertoire holds some 790,000 distinct CDR3 sequences, with about 20% as singletons. This same sample was also taken into another study, of T cells expressing NK-cell markers. That work states: In sorted CD3+CD56+NKG2C+, CD3+CD56+NKG2C- and CD3+CD56-NKG2C+ T cells, TCR beta repertoires were obtained. Top CD8+ clonotypes included the dominant CD3+CD56+NKG2C+ clonotypes in roughly six donors.

The chain recombines TRBV25-1 with TRBJ2-3; D may be TRBD2 (5 bases). Source material: PBMCs. This sequence originates from a woman aged 18-29 years in good health. CDR3 nucleotides: TGTGCCAGCAGTGCAGTACTAGCAGATACGCAGTATTTT. Protein product: CASSAVLADTQYF.